Below are 25 T cell receptor beta chains sequenced from a single sample in a study of blood T cells in healthy people across ages. Then a second PCR, running about 6 to 11 cycles, was carried out with a sample-barcoded 5' primer and a J-beta primer mix. TCRdb re-called the 5' RACE reads with MiXCR, one entry per CDR3 protein. Of 1.5 million to 2 million distinct CDR3 sequences listed, over 25% were seen once; the top ten hold over 7%. The sequenced material came from blood. The receptors were gathered from a woman in her twenties or thirties in good health.

This clonotype was observed at least ten times. The CDR3 reads CSVVTGTSRNEQFF. The CDR3 DNA is TGCAGCGTTGTAACCGGGACTAGCCGTAATGAGCAGTTCTTC. This chain connects TRBV29-1 to TRBJ2-1, with TRBD2 matching 9 bases. J lost 7 bases, V lost 4 bases, and 8 bases had no gene match. Per the germline V gene, CDR1 is SQVTM and CDR2 is ANQGSEA. The CDR3 contains 14 residues.

This clonotype showed up just a few times. V and J are TRBV15 and TRBJ2-3; 7 nucleotides align to TRBD1. Germline CDR1 is LNHNV and CDR2 is YYDKDF (reference sequence). The J segment lost 4 bases and the V segment lost 3 bases, leaving 4 bases of the junction unmatched. CDR3 length: 14 amino acids. CDR3 coding DNA: TGTGCCACCAGCAGGGGACAGACGGCAGATACGCAGTATTTT. Encoded protein: CATSRGQTADTQYF.

This clonotype has only a few counts. V is TRBV12-3 or TRBV12-4 and J is TRBJ1-2; D remains ambiguous. The V and J ends lost 6 bases and 3 bases respectively, with 11 bases between them. The CDR3 is 13 residues long. The CDR3 DNA reads as TGTGCCAGCAGAGGAGTAGGATACTATGGCTACACCTTC. Its translation is CASRGVGYYGYTF.

The chain couples TRBV12-3 or TRBV12-4 to TRBJ1-5; D gene uncertain. This CDR3 spans 14 amino acids. V gave up 6 bases and J gave up 15 bases, with 24 bases separating them. The CDR3 nucleotides read TGTGCCAGCAGCCCAGGACGGAACAATCAGGCCCGGCATTTT. Translation gives CASSPGRNNQARHF.

This clonotype appeared a single time. A read error may account for a junction end that differs from germline. The rearrangement joins TRBV28 to TRBJ2-7, with D perhaps given as TRBD1 or TRBD2 (5 bases each). Germline CDR1 reads MDHEN; CDR2 reads SYDVKM. The CDR3 sequence is 15 residues long. The CDR3 region has the DNA TGTGCCAGCAGTTCCCCAGGGACGAGCTCCTACGGGCAGTACTTC. Translation: CASSSPGTSSYGQYF.

This clonotype appeared a few times. The V and J genes are TRBV7-2 and TRBJ1-5; 9 positions agree with TRBD1. The germline gives CDR1 SGHTA, CDR2 FQGNSA. CDR3 length: 17 residues. The trim removed 5 bases at V and 1 base at J, leaving 9 bases unmatched. CDR3 region: CASSRVTGGRSNQPQHF. The DNA for the CDR3 is TGTGCCAGCAGCCGAGTCACAGGGGGCAGGAGCAATCAGCCCCAGCATTTT.

In its sample, this clonotype was seen many times. The chain combines TRBV7-2 with TRBJ2-7; weak D call: TRBD2 (7 bases). CDR1 and CDR2 (germline): SGHTA, FQGNSA. This CDR3 is built from 16 residues. V lost 3 bases, J lost 0 bases, and 15 bases lay in between. The CDR3 spells CASSFPRGGSSYEQYF. CDR3 in DNA: TGTGCCAGCAGCTTTCCCAGGGGAGGGTCCTCCTACGAGCAGTACTTC.

This clonotype has more than one count but fewer than ten. This chain connects TRBV5-1 to TRBJ2-1, with TRBD2 matching over 8 bases. The CDR3 loop spans 15 amino acids. Germline loops: CDR1 SGHRS, CDR2 YFSETQ. J gave up 0 bases and V 6 bases, and 5 bases lay outside the gene matches. The CDR3 loop reads CASKPREGSYNEQFF. CDR3 DNA sequence: TGCGCCAGCAAACCTCGGGAGGGCTCCTACAATGAGCAGTTCTTC.

CDR3 in DNA: TGTGCCTGGAGAGCTACAGGGGCAGGGTATGGCTACACCTTC. This codes for CAWRATGAGYGYTF. This rearrangement joins TRBV30 to TRBJ1-2, with 7 bases lining up with TRBD1. The CDR3 consists of 14 residues. Germline CDR1 and CDR2: GTSNPN and SVGIG (reference sequence). With 3 bases clipped from V and 5 bases from J, the junction kept 9 bases outside the gene matches.

V usage is TRBV29-1 and J usage is TRBJ1-5; D possibly corresponds to TRBD1 (6 bases). The CDR3 length is 14 residues. Per the germline V gene, CDR1 is SQVTM and CDR2 is ANQGSEA. The V end was cut by 6 bases, the J end by 4 bases, with 16 bases between. The DNA for the CDR3 is TGCAGCGTGCTCGCCGGCACAGGGAATCAGCCCCAGCATTTT. Translating gives CSVLAGTGNQPQHF.

This sequence joins TRBV20-1 and TRBJ2-5; TRBD2 aligns across 8 bases. The trim removed 5 bases at V and 2 bases at J, leaving 7 bases unmatched. The V gene's germline CDR1 is DFQATT and CDR2 SNEGSKA (reference sequence). This CDR3 is built from 14 residues. The CDR3 DNA reads TGCAGTGCTCTAGTGGCTAGCGGGCAAGAGACCCAGTACTTC. Protein product: CSALVASGQETQYF.

This clonotype was recorded many times. This chain connects TRBV12-3 or TRBV12-4 to TRBJ2-1, with 7 bases lining up with TRBD2. V lost 7 bases and J lost 3; bases outside the gene matches: 3. This CDR3 contains 13 residues. DNA of the CDR3: TGTGCCAGCAATCCGGGGGGCTACAATGAGCAGTTCTTC. Its translation is CASNPGGYNEQFF.

This clonotype was counted ten times or more. This sequence joins TRBV20-1 and TRBJ2-1, with TRBD1 as a possible D gene (6 bases). CDR3 length equals 11 residues. Between the trimmed V and J ends, which lost 6 bases and 10 bases, there was a span of 13 bases. The germline CDR1 and CDR2 sequences are DFQATT and SNEGSKA (reference sequence). CDR3 sequence: CSAGYREEQFF. As DNA, the CDR3 is TGCAGTGCAGGGTACAGGGAAGAGCAGTTCTTC.

The J gene is TRBJ2-7, the V gene TRBV2; TRBD2 agrees at 7 bases. The CDR3 loop spans 18 amino acids. The germline V gene has CDR1 SNHLY and CDR2 FYNNEI. V trimming: 5 bases; J trimming: 3 bases; junction bases outside the gene matches: 19. CDR3 residues: CASSKTWGTNQGVYEQYF. As DNA, the CDR3 is TGTGCCAGCAGTAAAACTTGGGGGACTAACCAAGGTGTCTACGAGCAGTACTTC.

This clonotype was counted only a few times. The chain couples TRBV5-1 to TRBJ2-5; maybe TRBD2 (6 bases). The germline V gene encodes CDR1 SGHRS and CDR2 YFSETQ. Trimming cost V 5 bases and J 5 bases, with 16 bases left between them. The CDR3 extends over 14 amino acids. Here the CDR3 DNA reads TGCGCCAGCAGTTGGAGTGCGGGGATGGAGACCCAGTACTTC. The encoded protein is CASSWSAGMETQYF.

This chain joins TRBV30 and TRBJ2-5; D gene uncertain. The CDR3 has 11 amino acids. V was clipped by 0 bases and J by 11 bases, with 10 bases between them. Germline-derived CDR1 and CDR2 are GTSNPN and SVGIG (reference sequence). The CDR3 sequence: CAWSVSALQYF. The DNA of the CDR3 is TGTGCCTGGAGTGTATCGGCGCTTCAGTACTTC.

The chain combines TRBV7-2 with TRBJ2-1, with D possibly matching TRBD2 (5 bases). Per germline, CDR1 SGHTA and CDR2 FQGNSA. Between the trimmed V and J ends, which lost 5 bases and 9 bases, there was a span of 14 bases. The CDR3 runs 13 residues. CDR3 nucleotides: TGTGCCAGCAGCCGGTCTCACGGAGGTGAGCAGTTCTTC. This codes for CASSRSHGGEQFF. Looking up the rest from reference TRBV7-2 and TRBJ2-1 gives the full variable domain: GAGVSQSPSNKVTEKGKDVELRCDPISGHTALYWYRQSLGQGLEFLIYFQGNSAPDKSGLPSDRFSAERTGGSVSTLTIQRTQQEDSAVYLCASSRSHGGEQFFGPGTRLTVL.

This clonotype has just a few counts. The chain carries TRBV5-1 and TRBJ2-1, with TRBD1 matching over 7 bases. V shed 0 bases and J 6 bases; nucleotides not matched to a gene: 6. CDR1 is SGHRS, CDR2 YFSETQ, per germline. The CDR3 consists of 15 residues. The CDR3 loop is CASSLVETGSNEQFF. The CDR3 DNA reads TGCGCCAGCAGCTTGGTTGAGACAGGGTCCAATGAGCAGTTCTTC. Using reference TRBV5-1 and TRBJ2-1 for the parts outside the CDR3, the full variable domain is KAGVTQTPRYLIKTRGQQVTLSCSPISGHRSVSWYQQTPGQGLQFLFEYFSETQRNKGNFPGRFSGRQFSNSRSEMNVSTLELGDSALYLCASSLVETGSNEQFFGPGTRLTVL.

This clonotype was seen repeatedly, ten times or more. The chain uses TRBV28 and TRBJ2-1, with D possibly matching TRBD1 (6 bases). Per germline, CDR1 MDHEN and CDR2 SYDVKM. Deletions cut 5 bases from V and 2 bases from J, with 13 bases between. CDR3 size: 15 residues. CDR3 nucleotides: TGTGCCAGCAGTCCACCAACAGGGACCTACAATGAGCAGTTCTTC. Translation gives CASSPPTGTYNEQFF.

Turning to this clonotype: Being one base from a much bigger clone, this may be a read error. J is TRBJ2-5 and V is TRBV6-1; 12 bases map to TRBD1. CDR3 length: 16 amino acids. The germline CDR1 and CDR2 sequences are MNHNS and SASEGT. CDR3 region: CTSSEATGQGAETQYF. DNA of the CDR3: TGTACCAGCAGTGAAGCCACGGGACAGGGGGCAGAGACCCAGTACTTC.

This chain connects TRBV6-5 to TRBJ1-4; D is undetermined. CDR1 is MNHEY and CDR2 is SVGAGI in the germline V gene. This CDR3 is 13 amino acids long. The V end lost 6 bases, the J end lost 10 bases, and 15 bases lay between the germline ends. CDR3 DNA: TGTGCCAGCAGGGTTGGTCAGAACGGAAAACTGTTTTTT. This encodes CASRVGQNGKLFF.

This clonotype was found a few times. In nucleotides, the CDR3 is TGTGCCTGGAGTGAAGTTGCCTTAGCGGGAGGAAGGGTCCCGTTCTTC. The encoded protein is CAWSEVALAGGRVPFF. The chain uses TRBV30 and TRBJ2-1; 10 bases align to TRBD2. The CDR3 runs to 16 residues. From germline, CDR1 is GTSNPN and CDR2 SVGIG (reference sequence). V lost 1 base to trimming and J lost 15 bases; unmatched junction nucleotides: 18.

This chain uses TRBV7-2 with TRBJ2-1, with D unresolved. The germline V and J ends were trimmed by 1 base and 9 bases, with 10 bases remaining between them. CDR1 SGHTA and CDR2 FQGNSA come from the germline V gene. CDR3 length equals 13 residues. The CDR3 nucleotides are TGTGCCAGCAGCTTAGTTCTGCGTAGTGAGCAGTTCTTC. It specifies CASSLVLRSEQFF.

The sample holds a few counts of this clonotype. J is TRBJ2-1 and V is TRBV12-3 or TRBV12-4; 10 bases map to TRBD1. CDR3 length: 17 residues. J lost 1 base, V lost 8 bases, and 11 bases had no gene match. CDR3: CASSPGRQGASYNEQFF. In DNA form, the CDR3 reads TGTGCCAGCTCCCCGGGGAGACAGGGGGCTTCCTACAATGAGCAGTTCTTC.

In its sample, this clonotype was seen a few times. This rearrangement joins TRBV18 to TRBJ2-7; tentative D call: TRBD1 (5 bases). The ends were cut back, 6 bases at V and 5 bases at J, with 14 bases in the middle. Germline V CDR1 and CDR2: KGHSH, LQKENI. The length of the CDR3 is 13 residues. As DNA, the CDR3 is TGTGCCAGCTCGGAGCAGGGAAGAGACGAGCAGTACTTC. It is translated as CASSEQGRDEQYF.